These T cell receptor beta chains were read from a single sample in a study of blood T cells in healthy people across ages. TCRdb processed the 5' RACE reads anew with MiXCR; each CDR3 protein has one entry. The data contain about 720,000 distinct CDR3 sequences, about a fifth of them singletons. The specimen sequenced was blood. The receptors shown here come from a man aged 70-80 years in good health. Both conserved end residues are part of each CDR3. The D gene is left open where the match is weak. A row's size may be missing; if present it is once, few, many or a size class.

CASSLSPGGLGYTF,TGTGCCAGCAGTTTATCTCCAGGGGGCTTGGGCTACACCTTC,TRBD1,TRBV27,NA,TRBJ1-2,14
CASSPAPNNYGYTF,TGTGCCAGCTCACCAGCGCCGAATAACTATGGCTACACCTTC,NA,TRBV18,NA,TRBJ1-2,14
CASSLEGIQETQYF,TGTGCCAGCAGCCTGGAAGGTATCCAAGAGACCCAGTACTTC,NA,TRBV14,many,TRBJ2-5,14
CASTSPGTGFFDTEAFF,TGTGCCAGCACGTCTCCCGGGACGGGATTTTTCGACACTGAAGCTTTCTTT,NA,TRBV6-5,NA,TRBJ1-1,17
CASSSLPEDTEAFF,TGTGCCAGCAGTTCTCTTCCGGAGGACACTGAAGCTTTCTTT,NA,TRBV3-1,few,TRBJ1-1,14
CASRLQPTSGGPTDTQYF,TGCGCCAGCAGACTTCAACCGACTAGCGGGGGACCCACAGATACGCAGTATTTT,TRBD2,TRBV4-1,few,TRBJ2-3,18
CSARPGGARSNTEAFF,TGCAGTGCTAGGCCGGGCGGGGCGCGGTCGAACACTGAAGCTTTCTTT,NA,TRBV20-1,few,TRBJ1-1,16
CATWRGYGYTF,TGTGCCACCTGGCGGGGCTATGGCTACACCTTC,NA,TRBV6-5,many,TRBJ1-2,11
CASSLISTSGRGRNEQFF,TGTGCCAGCAGCTTAATTTCTACTAGCGGGAGGGGTCGCAATGAGCAGTTCTTC,TRBD2,TRBV7-2,NA,TRBJ2-1,18
CASSPLFQGETEAFF,TGTGCCAGCTCACCACTATTTCAGGGGGAAACTGAAGCTTTCTTT,TRBD1,TRBV18,few,TRBJ1-1,15
CAISGELASTDTQYF,TGTGCCATCAGTGGTGAGCTAGCTAGCACAGATACGCAGTATTTT,NA,TRBV10-3,NA,TRBJ2-3,15
CASSLDRAPQHF,TGCGCCAGCAGCTTGGACAGGGCGCCCCAGCATTTT,NA,TRBV5-1,NA,TRBJ1-5,12
CASGYDRAGYNEQFF,TGCGCCAGCGGCTATGACAGGGCCGGATACAATGAGCAGTTCTTC,TRBD1,TRBV5-1,NA,TRBJ2-1,15
CASSHLGGEETQYF,TGTGCCAGCAGCCATTTGGGGGGCGAAGAGACCCAGTACTTC,NA,TRBV3-1,few,TRBJ2-5,14
CASSSPRTGGTEAFF,TGTGCCAGCAGCTCCCCACGGACGGGGGGCACTGAAGCTTTCTTT,NA,TRBV7-9,NA,TRBJ1-1,15
CASRPLLNTEAFF,TGCGCCAGCAGGCCCCTCTTGAACACTGAAGCTTTCTTT,NA,TRBV5-1,NA,TRBJ1-1,13
CASSPDTDSQYF,TGTGCCAGCAGCCCGGACACAGATTCGCAGTATTTT,NA,TRBV4-2,NA,TRBJ2-3,12
CASSYIRGEQYF,TGTGCCAGCAGTTACATCAGGGGCGAGCAGTACTTC,NA,TRBV6-5,few,TRBJ2-7,12
CASSLEQGALNGYTF,TGCGCCAGCAGCTTGGAGCAGGGGGCGCTTAATGGCTACACCTTC,TRBD1,TRBV5-1,many,TRBJ1-2,15
CASSESRGAYGYTF,TGCGCCAGCAGTGAGTCTAGGGGGGCCTATGGCTACACCTTC,NA,TRBV10-2,NA,TRBJ1-2,14
CASSRNSGANVLTF,TGTGCCAGCTCACGGAACTCTGGGGCCAACGTCCTGACTTTC,NA,TRBV18,NA,TRBJ2-6,14
CASSKEGGHYGYTF,TGCGCCAGCAGCAAGGAGGGGGGCCACTATGGCTACACCTTC,NA,TRBV5-1,few,TRBJ1-2,14
CSVVGGGTQYF,TGCAGCGTTGTAGGGGGGGGGACGCAGTATTTT,NA,TRBV29-1,NA,TRBJ2-3,11
CASSVGQSNEKLFF,TGTGCCAGCAGCGTAGGACAGTCTAATGAAAAACTGTTTTTT,NA,TRBV9,many,TRBJ1-4,14
CAWSRFTNINSPLHF,TGTGCCTGGAGCCGATTCACAAACATCAATTCACCCCTCCACTTT,NA,TRBV30,NA,TRBJ1-6,15
CAISEGVVYNEQFF,TGTGCCATCAGTGAGGGAGTGGTCTACAATGAGCAGTTCTTC,NA,TRBV10-3,NA,TRBJ2-1,14
CSVQIGQGASQPQHF,TGCAGCGTTCAGATTGGACAGGGGGCTAGTCAGCCCCAGCATTTT,TRBD1,TRBV29-1,few,TRBJ1-5,15
CASSSTVYTEAFF,TGTGCCAGCAGTTCTACAGTATACACTGAAGCTTTCTTT,NA,TRBV12-3/TRBV12-4,NA,TRBJ1-1,13
CSALRQTLNYGYTF,TGCAGTGCCCTTCGACAAACCCTTAACTATGGCTACACCTTC,NA,TRBV20-1,NA,TRBJ1-2,14
CATSDSGRIDNEQFF,TGTGCCACCAGTGATTCCGGTCGGATCGACAATGAGCAGTTCTTC,NA,TRBV24-1,NA,TRBJ2-1,15